What follows describes a single T cell receptor (beta chain). Its antigen is unidentified. Authors' processing steps: Sample-level TCR yields exhibited a median of approximately 88,000, with a range of about 23,224 to 700,000. TCRdb re-called the RACE reads through MiXCR, storing one row per CDR3 protein. In this record, the V and J calls reflect TCRdb's handling and not the investigators' own analysis. The table includes 95,000 or so distinct CDR3 sequences, about an eighth detected once. The data were taken from a study of human T cells and chemical hapten exposure. After removal of 2 bases from V and 2 bases from J, the junction contained 5 bases not matched to a gene. This CDR3 comprises 16 residues. Germline lookup yields CDR1 PRHDT and CDR2 FYEKMQ (reference sequence). General study results and limits: Among TCRs, those above 1 in 1000 frequency were unaffected by DPC sensitization.

Time point specified: patch test 2, 6 weeks after DPC sensitization. As for treatment: therapeutic diphenylcyclopropenone sensitization with weekly scalp DPC. RNA extraction used unfractionated whole blood as the source of total RNA. The clonotype originates from a woman aged 40 to 55 with alopecia areata. Some clones in this sample may be carry-over from other donors' samples. This rearrangement joins TRBV13 to TRBJ2-7; 11 bases agree with TRBD2. This specimen was whole blood, taken in connection with sensitization to the hapten diphenylcyclopropenone (DPC). The CDR3 DNA reads TGTGCCAGCAGCTTAAGGAGACTAGCGGGGACCTACGAGCAGTACTTC. It translates to CASSLRRLAGTYEQYF.